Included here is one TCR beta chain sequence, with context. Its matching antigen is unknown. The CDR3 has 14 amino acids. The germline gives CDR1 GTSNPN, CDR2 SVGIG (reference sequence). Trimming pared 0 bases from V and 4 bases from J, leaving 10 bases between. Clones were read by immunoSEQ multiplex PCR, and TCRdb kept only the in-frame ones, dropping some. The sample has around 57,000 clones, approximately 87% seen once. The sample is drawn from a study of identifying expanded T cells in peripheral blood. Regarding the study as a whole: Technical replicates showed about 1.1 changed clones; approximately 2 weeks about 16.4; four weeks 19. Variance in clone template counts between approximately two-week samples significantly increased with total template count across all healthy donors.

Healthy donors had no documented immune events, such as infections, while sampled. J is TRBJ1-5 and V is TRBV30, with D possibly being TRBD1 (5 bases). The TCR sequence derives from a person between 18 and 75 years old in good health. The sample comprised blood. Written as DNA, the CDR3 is TGTGCCTGGAGTGTTGCACAGGTGAATCAGCCCCAGCATTTT. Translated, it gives CAWSVAQVNQPQHF.